What follows is one T cell receptor beta chain and its context. What this receptor recognizes is not known. No base qualities exist here, and no much larger clone lies one base off it. The CDR3 regions of human TCRbeta chains were analyzed by immunosequencing. In the paper's pipeline: TCRs in the repertoires were matched against a reference library of SARS-CoV-2-specific TCRs that had been generated with the MIRA antigen-specificity platform. Breadth was defined as the fraction of unique TCRs that were SARS-CoV-2-associated. Depth was defined as the fraction of total T cells that were SARS-CoV-2-associated. Using the MIRA data, every spike-specific TCR was mapped to the spike region that the TCR reacted to and assigned to either a CD4 or a CD8 class. Log10-transformed breadth and depth values were compared by one-way ANOVA with Sidak's multiple comparisons tests. Sourced from immuneACCESS, this table was stored by TCRdb with only in-frame sequences that have V and J called. A share of the clones is absent; for the studies checked, an unresolved V gene accounts for under half, and the remainder has no known explanation. The DNA was the basis for D and trimming; V, J and clone size are from that table. Recorded for this sample are about 110,000 clones; around 89% of them occurred a single time. The top ten clones comprise about 2.7% of the sample.

For CDR1 and CDR2, the germline V gene lists SGHVS and FNYEAQ. V loses 5 bases of germline sequence and J loses 6 bases, and the interval between the two ends is 17 bases. The CDR3 spans 14 residues, from the cysteine through the phenylalanine. Here the CDR3 DNA is all that survives: 42 bases in frame from base 1. These data are taken from a study of T cell responses to AZD1222 COVID-19 vaccine (dated by TCRdb to 2020 to 2022). For context, the study as a whole: AZD1222 recipients given second doses at about 4 weeks or at about 12 weeks were pooled, since spike-specific TCR depth and breadth were not found to differ between the two schedules. A total of around 240 trial participants underwent TCR sequencing, of whom some 200 had received two doses of AZD1222 and approximately 25 had received two doses of the MenACWY control vaccine. Trial participants were enrolled into age subgroups of 18-55, 56-69 and 70-plus years, which contained approximately 150, 28 and 58 TCR-sequenced participants, respectively. General study outcomes and caveats: Only five or six AZD1222 recipients were SARS-CoV-2 seropositive at baseline, limiting conclusions about previously exposed vaccinees. The vaccine-associated CD4 TCRs covered the entire spike protein, and the dominant responses fell in regions 160-218 and 743-854. In the small 56-69-year group, the increase in depth fell short of significance, most likely because of low power. Participants were mostly white British, with more females than males. The authors suggested clonal diversity may have been underestimated. No day 14 peak-response samples were available, so repertoires were characterized only after the peak T cell response. Spike-specific TCR breadth and depth rose significantly after two AZD1222 doses compared with day 0 and with MenACWY recipients. Reportedly, close to half of the unique spike-specific TCRs recognized epitopes lying outside the regions that are mutated in the B.1.351 and B.1.1.7 variants.

The sample's time point, from its label and the paper: baseline before first vaccination. Vaccinee samples were obtained from the UK trials COV001 and COV002, which included a single-blind randomized controlled phase 2/3 trial of AZD1222 (ChAdOx1 nCoV-19) in healthy adults. For TCRbeta chain sequencing, PBMC samples were collected from trial participants at day 0 and at day 28 after the second dose. Sequences were derived from peripheral blood, sampled on day 0 of AZD1222 vaccination. This chain is built from TRBV7-6 and TRBJ2-7; TRBD1 is a possible D gene, resting on 5 matching bases. This sequence was found in an adult in good health. This receptor carries the CDR3 CASSPRVEQGEQYF. The DNA sequence reads TGTGCCAGCAGCCCCCGGGTCGAGCAGGGCGAGCAGTACTTC.